This paragraph reports one T cell receptor beta chain. Its antigen is currently unknown. This entry is derived from a study of T cell responses to AZD1222 COVID-19 vaccine. Study-wide results and limits: Only six AZD1222 recipients tested seropositive at baseline. Spike-specific TCR breadth and depth grew following two AZD1222 doses. Researchers took repertoire samples only after the peak T cell response had come.

V was cut by 2 bases and J by 1 base, with 6 bases left in between. Germline loops: CDR1 SGHKS, CDR2 YYEKEE (reference sequence). The CDR3 runs 13 residues. The protocol was immunoSEQ multiplex PCR, while the TCRdb copy is restricted to in-frame clones and leaves out a portion. This table holds 100,000 to 120,000 clones, about four fifths found once. The clonotype was recovered from an adult in good health. The chain combines TRBV5-5 with TRBJ1-1; a possible D gene is TRBD1 (5 bases). The sample here was peripheral blood, taken on day 0 of AZD1222 vaccination. Here the CDR3 DNA reads TGTGCCAGCAGCTTCGGGACGAACACTGAAGCTTTCTTT. Amino acids: CASSFGTNTEAFF.